The source of this T cell receptor (beta chain) is a study of blood T cell repertoires in COVID-19. The authors' processing: Amplifying reference gene primers gave estimates of nucleated cell counts. Sequencing was performed with immunoSEQ multiplex PCR; in TCRdb, only in-frame clones are kept and a portion is missing. From that table come the V and J calls and clone size; the DNA was used to work out D and trimming. The repertoire holds about 95,000 clones, with more than 80% as singletons. Trimming stripped 4 bases from V and 4 bases from J, with 13 bases between. CDR1 and CDR2 from the germline V gene are SQVTM and ANQGSEA. The CDR3 has 14 residues.

The specimen sequenced was peripheral blood. The source of this sequence is a human donor in a cohort sampled during active COVID-19. The rearrangement uses TRBV29-1 and TRBJ1-4, with D tentatively TRBD1 (5 bases). The CDR3 DNA is TGCAGCGTTGGGGCAGGGTTTGGTAATGAAAAACTGTTTTTT. Its translation: CSVGAGFGNEKLFF.